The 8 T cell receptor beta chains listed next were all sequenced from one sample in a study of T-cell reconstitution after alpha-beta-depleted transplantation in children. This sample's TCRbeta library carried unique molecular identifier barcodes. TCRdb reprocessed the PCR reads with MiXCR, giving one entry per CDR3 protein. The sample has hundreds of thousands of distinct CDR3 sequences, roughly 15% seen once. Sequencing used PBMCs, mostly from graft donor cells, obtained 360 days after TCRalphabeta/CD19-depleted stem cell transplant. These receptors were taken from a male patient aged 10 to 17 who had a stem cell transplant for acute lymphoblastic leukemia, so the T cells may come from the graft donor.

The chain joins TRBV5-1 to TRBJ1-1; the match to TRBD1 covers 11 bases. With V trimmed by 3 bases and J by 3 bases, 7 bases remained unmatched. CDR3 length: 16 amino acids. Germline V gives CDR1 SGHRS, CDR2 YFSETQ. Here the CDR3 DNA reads TGCGCCAGCAGCTCCAAATGGACAGGGGGCCACACTGAAGCTTTCTTT. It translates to CASSSKWTGGHTEAFF. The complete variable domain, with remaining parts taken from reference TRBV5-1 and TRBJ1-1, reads KAGVTQTPRYLIKTRGQQVTLSCSPISGHRSVSWYQQTPGQGLQFLFEYFSETQRNKGNFPGRFSGRQFSNSRSEMNVSTLELGDSALYLCASSSKWTGGHTEAFFGQGTRLTVV.

CDR3 bases: TGCGCCAGCAGCTTGGACCTAGCGGGAGAAGGGTACGAGCAGTACTTC. Its translation: CASSLDLAGEGYEQYF. The rearrangement links TRBV5-1 to TRBJ2-7; 10 nucleotides match TRBD2. The CDR3 covers 16 residues. CDR1 SGHRS and CDR2 YFSETQ come from the germline V gene. V was pared by 0 bases and J by 4 bases, with 7 bases of the junction left unmatched.

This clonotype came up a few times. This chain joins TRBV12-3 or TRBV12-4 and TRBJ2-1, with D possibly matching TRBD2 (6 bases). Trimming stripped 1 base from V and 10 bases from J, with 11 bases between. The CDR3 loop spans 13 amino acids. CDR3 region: CASSLVEGQEQFF. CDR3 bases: TGTGCCAGCAGTTTAGTGGAGGGGCAAGAGCAGTTCTTC.

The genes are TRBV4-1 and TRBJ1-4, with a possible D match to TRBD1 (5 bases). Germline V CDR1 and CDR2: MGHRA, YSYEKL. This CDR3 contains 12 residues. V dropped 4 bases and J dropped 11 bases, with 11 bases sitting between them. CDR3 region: CASSLPRDKLFF. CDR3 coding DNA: TGCGCCAGCAGCCTCCCCCGGGACAAACTGTTTTTT.

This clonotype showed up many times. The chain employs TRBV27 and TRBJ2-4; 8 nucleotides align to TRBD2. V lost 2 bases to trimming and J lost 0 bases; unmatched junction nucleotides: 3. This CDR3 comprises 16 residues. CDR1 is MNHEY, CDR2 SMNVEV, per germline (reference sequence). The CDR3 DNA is TGTGCCAGCAGTTTAAGGCTAGCGGGAGCCAAAAACATTCAGTACTTC. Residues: CASSLRLAGAKNIQYF.

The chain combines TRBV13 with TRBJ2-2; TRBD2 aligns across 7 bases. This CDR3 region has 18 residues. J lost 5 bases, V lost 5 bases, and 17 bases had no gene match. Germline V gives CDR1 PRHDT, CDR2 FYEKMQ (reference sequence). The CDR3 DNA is TGTGCCAGCAGCCAAAGGACGGGTGGCCTAGCGGTTACCGGGGAGCTGTTTTTT. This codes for CASSQRTGGLAVTGELFF.

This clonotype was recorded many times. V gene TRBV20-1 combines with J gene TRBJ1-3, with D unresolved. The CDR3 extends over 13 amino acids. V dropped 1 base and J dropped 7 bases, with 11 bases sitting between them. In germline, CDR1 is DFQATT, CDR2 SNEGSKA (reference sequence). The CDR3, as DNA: TGCAGTGCTAGAGTTTCAGGAGGGAACACCATATATTTT. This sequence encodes CSARVSGGNTIYF.

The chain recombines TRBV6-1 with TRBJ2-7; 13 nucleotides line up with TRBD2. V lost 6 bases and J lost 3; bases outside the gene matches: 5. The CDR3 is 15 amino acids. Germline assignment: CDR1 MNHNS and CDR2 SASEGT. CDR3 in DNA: TGTGCCAGCAGATTGGGACTAGCGGGGAACTACGAGCAGTACTTC. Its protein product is CASRLGLAGNYEQYF.